This TCR beta chain originates from a study of shared clonotypes between healthy human individuals. Here immunoSEQ multiplex PCR was the method, and the copy in TCRdb shows in-frame clones only, minus some. The sample comprises about 600,000 clones, around 78% of which are singletons, and 12% rests with the top ten. This CDR3 is built from 15 residues. Germline CDR1 MNHNS, CDR2 SASEGT. Trimming cost V 1 base and J 0 bases, with 7 bases left between them. This chain joins TRBV6-1 and TRBJ1-3; D gene uncertain. The material sequenced was PBMCs. This receptor was obtained from a woman aged 40 to 49 in good health. Some clones in this sample may be carry-over from other donors' samples. CDR3 region: CASSEGSYSGNTIYF. The CDR3 DNA sequence: TGTGCCAGCAGTGAAGGGAGTTACTCTGGAAACACCATATATTTT.